This note documents a single T cell receptor beta chain sequence. The target antigen is unknown. Germline CDR1 and CDR2: DFQATT and SNEGSKA (reference sequence). V lost 0 bases and J lost 7, with 18 bases in between. The CDR3 is made up of 16 amino acids. Memory CD4+ T cells were sorted as CD4+CD45RO+CD25- cells. Study results and limitations: The TCR gene usage of tumor memory CD4+ T cells clustered together with blood and lymph node memory CD4+ cells and with lymph node naive CD4+ cells. Tumor-infiltrating Treg TCR alpha and beta sequences overlapped most with tumor naive CD4+ T cells, then blood naive.

Semi-nested PCR with Nested Universal Primer A followed constant-region reverse priming of full-length variable regions. TCRdb processed the 5' RACE reads anew with MiXCR; each CDR3 protein has one entry. The sample consists of tens of thousands of distinct CDR3 sequences, approximately 25% of them appearing once. The receptor was isolated from a female donor with breast cancer. The sample taken for sequencing was memory CD4+ T cells sorted from blood. This sample's subset: memory CD4+ T cells, CD4+CD45RO+CD25-. The chain links TRBV20-1 to TRBJ2-2; maybe TRBD1 (6 bases). Written as DNA, the CDR3 is TGCAGTGCTAGAGATCTGGCAGGGGTAATCGGCGGGGAGCTGTTTTTT. Its protein product is CSARDLAGVIGGELFF.